Detailed here is one T cell receptor (beta chain). Its specificity is unknown. The protocol was immunoSEQ multiplex PCR, while the TCRdb copy is restricted to in-frame clones and leaves out a portion. Altogether 120,000 to 150,000 clones are present, approximately 78% being singletons, with the ten largest covering roughly 4%. These data originate in a study of T cell responses to AZD1222 COVID-19 vaccine. Notes on the study in general: Increases in Spike-specific TCR breadth and depth were seen after two AZD1222 doses. The number of AZD1222 recipients seropositive at baseline was only five or six.

In germline, CDR1 is MDHEN, CDR2 SYDVKM. J gave up 4 bases and V 3 bases, and 9 bases lay outside the gene matches. CDR3 size: 16 residues. This TCR was recovered from an adult in good health. The gene calls are TRBV28 and TRBJ1-3; 7 nucleotides agree with TRBD1. Source: peripheral blood, taken on day 0 of MenACWY control vaccination. This CDR3 reads CASSLDHRGSGNTIYF. The DNA for the CDR3 is TGTGCCAGCAGTTTGGATCACAGGGGTTCCGGAAACACCATATATTTT.